Given below is one TCR beta chain in context. Sequence at one end of the junction differs from germline and may be a read error. This sample stems from a study of memory CD8 T cells in hepatitis C reinfection. As for the study in general: Reinfection meant HCV RNA positivity after two negatives ≥60 days apart. Pre-reinfection sampling occurred 55 to 20 weeks ahead of detected reinfection.

Sequenced by immunoSEQ multiplex PCR; TCRdb stores in-frame clones only, minus some. The table has approximately 51,000 clones, 85% to 90% seen once; the top ten hold more than 0.8%. Germline V CDR1 and CDR2: SEHNR, FQNEAQ (reference sequence). The CDR3 has 15 residues. Documented time point: pre-reinfection, 55 to 20 weeks before reinfection detection. Sorted cells were sequenced directly ex vivo without any in vitro expansion. Total naive CD8 T cells were sorted as viable CD3+ CD8+ CD45RO- cells from a couple of donors. Source material: naive CD8+ T cells sorted from blood. The source of this sequence is a man in his late teens or twenties with hepatitis C virus infection. This sequence joins TRBV7-9 and TRBJ2-2, with 7 bases identical to TRBD2. CDR3 sequence reads: CASTPVGGNGGGLFF. In DNA form, the CDR3 reads TGTGCCAGCACCCCGGTCGGGGGGAACGGCGGGGGGCTGTTTTTT.